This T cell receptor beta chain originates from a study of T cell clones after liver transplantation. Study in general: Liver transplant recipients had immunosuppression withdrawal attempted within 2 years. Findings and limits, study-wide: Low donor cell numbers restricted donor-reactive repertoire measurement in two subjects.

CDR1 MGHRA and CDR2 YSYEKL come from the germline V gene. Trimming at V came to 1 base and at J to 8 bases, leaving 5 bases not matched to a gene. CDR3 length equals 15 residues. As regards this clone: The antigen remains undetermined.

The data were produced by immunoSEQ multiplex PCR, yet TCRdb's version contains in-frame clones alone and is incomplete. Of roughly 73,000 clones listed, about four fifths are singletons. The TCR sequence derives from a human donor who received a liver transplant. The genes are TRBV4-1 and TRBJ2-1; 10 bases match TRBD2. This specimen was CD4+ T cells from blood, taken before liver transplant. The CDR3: CASSQVGTSADEQFF. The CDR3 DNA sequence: TGCGCCAGCAGCCAAGTGGGGACTAGCGCCGATGAGCAGTTCTTC.